The 30 T cell receptor beta chains below come from one sample, sequenced in a study of T cell responses to AZD1222 COVID-19 vaccine. The method was immunoSEQ multiplex PCR; TCRdb's version includes in-frame clones alone and lacks a portion of them. The sample has about 180,000 clones, 85% to 95% seen once. The source was peripheral blood, collected 28 days after the second AZD1222 dose. These receptors originate from an adult who received the AZD1222 COVID-19 vaccine.

The chain recombines TRBV19 with TRBJ2-7, with unresolved D. V dropped 5 bases and J dropped 2 bases, with 13 bases sitting between them. Germline V CDR1 and CDR2: LNHDA, SQIVND (reference sequence). The CDR3 has 14 amino acids. The DNA of the CDR3 is TGTGCCAGTAGTGCCCAAGTAGGGACCTACGAGCAGTACTTC. The encoded protein is CASSAQVGTYEQYF.

This clone was seen only a few times. The rearrangement links TRBV5-1 to TRBJ2-1; D remains ambiguous. V lost 4 bases and J 7 bases, leaving 9 bases between the germline ends. Germline lookup yields CDR1 SGHRS and CDR2 YFSETQ. This CDR3 comprises 12 residues. The CDR3, as DNA: TGCGCCAGCAGCCAACTGGGGAATGAGCAGTTCTTC. Its translation is CASSQLGNEQFF.

This chain links TRBV5-1 with TRBJ2-6, with D perhaps TRBD1 (5 bases). Germline V lookup: CDR1 SGHRS, CDR2 YFSETQ. CDR3 length: 19 amino acids. V was pared by 4 bases and J by 0 bases, with 20 bases between. This CDR3 is CASSPSRQPNLSGANVLTF. CDR3 bases: TGCGCCAGCAGCCCATCCCGACAGCCGAACCTCTCTGGGGCCAACGTCCTGACTTTC.

The chain has TRBV4-3 and TRBJ2-7; tentative D call: TRBD2 (7 bases). CDR1 and CDR2 from the germline V gene are LGHNA and YSLEER. Trimming stripped 2 bases from V and 2 bases from J, with 16 bases between. This CDR3 contains 16 residues. CDR3 loop: CASSQYRGGGTYEQYF. The CDR3 DNA reads TGCGCCAGCAGCCAATACCGGGGCGGGGGCACCTACGAGCAGTACTTC.

Only one count was recorded for this clone. This chain joins TRBV3-1 (or the pseudogene TRBV3-2) and TRBJ2-2; D gene uncertain. The V gene's germline CDR1 is LGHDT and CDR2 YNNKEL (reference sequence). The CDR3 totals 13 residues. The V gene lost 4 bases and the J gene lost 5 bases, with 8 bases spanning the gap. CDR3: CASSPGVTGELFF. For the CDR3, the DNA is TGTGCCAGCAGCCCCGGAGTTACCGGGGAGCTGTTTTTT.

This clone was observed a single time. The J gene is TRBJ2-1, the V gene TRBV2; either TRBD1 or TRBD2 may supply D (5 bases each). The length of the CDR3 is 12 residues. Germline lookup yields CDR1 SNHLY and CDR2 FYNNEI. Trimming left V 6 bases short and J 9 bases short, with 12 bases between. In nucleotides, the CDR3 is TGTGCCAGCAGGGGGGTGGGCATTGAGCAGTTCTTC. Protein sequence: CASRGVGIEQFF.

CDR3: CASSVGVRETEAFF. In DNA, the CDR3 is TGTGCCAGTAGTGTCGGGGTCAGGGAAACTGAAGCTTTCTTT. The rearrangement links TRBV19 to TRBJ1-1, with D perhaps matching TRBD1 (5 bases). Germline V gene data show CDR1 as LNHDA and CDR2 as SQIVND (reference sequence). V gave up 5 bases and J gave up 5 bases, with 15 bases separating them. CDR3 size: 14 residues.

This clone was seen once. V usage is TRBV28 and J usage is TRBJ1-1; D ambiguous. The CDR3 length is 13 residues. The V gene lost 7 bases and the J gene lost 0 bases, with 9 bases spanning the gap. The V gene's germline CDR1 is MDHEN and CDR2 SYDVKM. CDR3 sequence: CASTLLMNTEAFF. For the CDR3, the DNA is TGTGCCAGCACCCTCCTGATGAACACTGAAGCTTTCTTT. Together with reference TRBV28 and TRBJ1-1, the CDR3 gives the full variable domain: DVKVTQSSRYLVKRTGEKVFLECVQDMDHENMFWYRQDPGLGLRLIYFSYDVKMKEKGDIPEGYSVSREKKERFSLILESASTNQTSMYLCASTLLMNTEAFFGQGTRLTVV.

The chain carries TRBV7-3 and TRBJ1-1; TRBD1 might be the D (5 bases). The CDR3 spans 13 residues. The V and J ends lost 4 bases and 8 bases respectively, with 14 bases between them. CDR1 is SGHTA, CDR2 FQGTGA, per germline. The CDR3 nucleotides are TGTGCCAGCAGCTCCAACCCCCAGGGCGAAGCTTTCTTT. Residues: CASSSNPQGEAFF.

In its sample, this clone was seen once. The V gene is TRBV15, the J gene TRBJ2-1; D may correspond to TRBD1 or TRBD2 (5 bases each). The CDR3 is 14 amino acids. Germline CDR1 LNHNV, CDR2 YYDKDF (reference sequence). The germline V and J ends were trimmed by 3 bases and 4 bases, with 10 bases remaining between them. The CDR3: CATSRGRKYNEQFF. The CDR3 nucleotides read TGTGCCACCAGCAGGGGACGTAAATACAATGAGCAGTTCTTC. Using reference TRBV15 and TRBJ2-1 for the parts outside the CDR3, the full variable domain is DAMVIQNPRYQVTQFGKPVTLSCSQTLNHNVMYWYQQKSSQAPKLLFHYYDKDFNNEADTPDNFQSRRPNTSFCFLDIRSPGLGDTAMYLCATSRGRKYNEQFFGPGTRLTVL.

The chain has TRBV7-2 and TRBJ2-1, with D maybe TRBD1 (5 bases). Germline CDR1 and CDR2: SGHTA and FQGNSA. CDR3 length: 14 residues. V was pared by 5 bases and J by 7 bases, with 15 bases between. The CDR3 DNA reads TGTGCCAGCAGCCAGATGGGGCTAGATAATGAGCAGTTCTTC. This encodes CASSQMGLDNEQFF. The whole variable domain, filled in from reference TRBV7-2 and TRBJ2-1, reads GAGVSQSPSNKVTEKGKDVELRCDPISGHTALYWYRQSLGQGLEFLIYFQGNSAPDKSGLPSDRFSAERTGGSVSTLTIQRTQQEDSAVYLCASSQMGLDNEQFFGPGTRLTVL.

V usage is TRBV7-2 and J usage is TRBJ2-3; perhaps TRBD2 as D (5 bases). CDR1 and CDR2 (germline): SGHTA, FQGNSA. The CDR3 is 15 amino acids. Trimming shortened V by 3 bases and J by 5 bases, and 15 bases separated the two germline ends. The CDR3 spells CASSFDGSEGDTQYF. CDR3 DNA sequence: TGTGCCAGCAGCTTCGACGGATCCGAGGGAGATACGCAGTATTTT.

The CDR3 is CASSLRTGGAEVTEAFF. Written as DNA, the CDR3 is TGCGCCAGCAGCCTTCGGACAGGGGGCGCAGAAGTCACTGAAGCTTTCTTT. The gene calls are TRBV5-1 and TRBJ1-1, with TRBD1 identical over 11 bases. The germline gives CDR1 SGHRS, CDR2 YFSETQ. The CDR3 spans 17 residues. Germline trimming cut 4 bases from V and 4 bases from J; bases unmatched to any gene: 12. The full variable domain, rest sourced from reference TRBV5-1 and TRBJ1-1, is KAGVTQTPRYLIKTRGQQVTLSCSPISGHRSVSWYQQTPGQGLQFLFEYFSETQRNKGNFPGRFSGRQFSNSRSEMNVSTLELGDSALYLCASSLRTGGAEVTEAFFGQGTRLTVV.

This chain links TRBV7-2 with TRBJ2-5, with 11 bases matching TRBD1. The length of the CDR3 is 14 residues. V shed 5 bases, J shed 2 bases, and the junction held 1 base outside the gene matches. CDR1 is SGHTA, CDR2 FQGNSA, per germline. CDR3 sequence: CASSGQGAQETQYF. The CDR3 DNA follows: TGTGCCAGCAGCGGACAGGGGGCACAAGAGACCCAGTACTTC.

This chain uses TRBV5-4 with TRBJ1-1; no definite D call. Trimming stripped 0 bases from V and 1 base from J, with 10 bases between. The germline CDR1 and CDR2 sequences are SGHNT and YYREEE (reference sequence). The CDR3 is made up of 15 amino acids. In nucleotides, the CDR3 is TGTGCCAGCAGCTTGGGGAGCCACACGAACACTGAAGCTTTCTTT. Its protein is CASSLGSHTNTEAFF.

The V and J genes are TRBV6-5 and TRBJ1-1, with D maybe TRBD1 (5 bases). This CDR3 has 14 residues. Trimming shortened V by 6 bases and J by 0 bases, and 11 bases separated the two germline ends. CDR1 is MNHEY and CDR2 is SVGAGI in the germline V gene. The CDR3 coding sequence is TGTGCCAGCAGGTTGACAGCTTTGAACACTGAAGCTTTCTTT. Its translation: CASRLTALNTEAFF.

This sequence joins TRBV11-2 and TRBJ1-5; the D is unclear. The germline gives CDR1 SGHAT, CDR2 FQNNGV. With 1 base removed from V and 3 bases from J, the gap between germline ends came to 7 bases. The CDR3 is 14 residues long. The CDR3 here is CASSLAGSNQPQHF. CDR3 nucleotide sequence: TGTGCCAGCAGCTTAGCCGGTTCCAATCAGCCCCAGCATTTT.

The CDR3: CASSINLDRTDTQYF. Here the CDR3 DNA reads TGTGCCAGTAGTATAAACCTGGACAGGACAGATACGCAGTATTTT. The chain uses TRBV19 and TRBJ2-3; 7 bases are shared with TRBD1. This CDR3 has 15 amino acids. V dropped 2 bases and J dropped 3; count of bases not matched to a gene: 5. Germline values: CDR1 LNHDA, CDR2 SQIVND (reference sequence).

This clone was seen only a few times. The rearrangement uses TRBV27 and TRBJ2-4; 11 nucleotides align to TRBD1. Germline V gives CDR1 MNHEY, CDR2 SMNVEV (reference sequence). This CDR3 comprises 16 residues. Losses at the gene ends were 4 bases for V and 1 base for J; bases not matched to a gene: 3. The CDR3 protein is CASSSRDRGAKNIQYF. The CDR3 DNA is TGTGCCAGCAGTTCCCGGGACAGGGGGGCCAAAAACATTCAGTACTTC.

The V and J genes are TRBV19 and TRBJ1-5; D not resolved. CDR3 length equals 14 residues. The germline V and J ends were trimmed by 2 bases and 4 bases, with 9 bases remaining between them. CDR1 is LNHDA, CDR2 SQIVND, per germline (reference sequence). This CDR3 reads CASSIMLRNQPQHF. DNA of the CDR3: TGTGCCAGTAGTATAATGCTCAGGAATCAGCCCCAGCATTTT.

This clone was seen only once. V is TRBV19 and J is TRBJ2-3; 8 nucleotides line up with TRBD2. The CDR3 runs 13 residues. After removal of 7 bases from V and 6 bases from J, the junction contained 6 bases not matched to a gene. Germline values: CDR1 LNHDA, CDR2 SQIVND (reference sequence). As DNA, the CDR3 is TGTGCCAGTACGCGGGGGGCCTGGGATACGCAGTATTTT. It yields the protein CASTRGAWDTQYF.

This chain links TRBV5-8 with TRBJ1-2; D not resolved. Looked up from germline, CDR1 is SGHTS and CDR2 is YDEGEE. Trimming shortened V by 2 bases and J by 4 bases, and 6 bases separated the two germline ends. The CDR3 runs to 12 residues. CDR3 bases: TGTGCCAGCAGCTTTAGGTCCTATGGCTACACCTTC. Its translation: CASSFRSYGYTF.

The V gene is TRBV5-1, the J gene TRBJ2-7, with D maybe TRBD1 (6 bases). The CDR3 sequence is 15 residues long. Between the trimmed V and J ends, which lost 4 bases and 2 bases, there was a span of 16 bases. Germline assignment: CDR1 SGHRS and CDR2 YFSETQ. In DNA form, the CDR3 reads TGCGCCAGCAGCGCTACAGGGATACAAACCTACGAGCAGTACTTC. Amino acid sequence: CASSATGIQTYEQYF.

The V and J genes are TRBV7-8 and TRBJ1-1, with D tentatively TRBD1 (6 bases). Germline V gene lookup returns CDR1 SGHVS and CDR2 FQNEAQ. CDR3 size: 14 residues. V lost 5 bases and J lost 4, with 14 bases in between. CDR3 protein: CASSEPVRGTEAFF. The DNA of the CDR3 is TGTGCCAGCAGCGAACCCGTCAGGGGCACTGAAGCTTTCTTT.

This clone was counted a few times. The chain has TRBV6-5 and TRBJ1-5; possibly TRBD1 for D (5 bases). The CDR3 is 14 amino acids. The V end was cut by 4 bases, the J end by 2 bases, with 9 bases between. CDR1 and CDR2 (germline): MNHEY, SVGAGI. The CDR3 DNA follows: TGTGCCAGCAGTTCGACAGACGGCAATCAGCCCCAGCATTTT. Its translation: CASSSTDGNQPQHF.

The rearrangement uses TRBV19 and TRBJ1-4; D uncertain. The CDR3 is made up of 16 amino acids. The germline V gene encodes CDR1 LNHDA and CDR2 SQIVND (reference sequence). V was cut by 6 bases and J by 3 bases, with 17 bases left in between. The chain's CDR3 is CASSTGQGLANEKLFF. CDR3 bases: TGTGCCAGTAGCACGGGTCAAGGTTTGGCTAATGAAAAACTGTTTTTT.

The J gene is TRBJ1-2, the V gene TRBV27; D unresolved. V gave up 6 bases and J gave up 0 bases, with 14 bases separating them. Germline CDR1 and CDR2: MNHEY and SMNVEV (reference sequence). CDR3 length: 15 amino acids. The CDR3 protein is CASRGLMVSNYGYTF. For the CDR3, the DNA is TGTGCCAGCAGAGGTCTTATGGTCTCTAACTATGGCTACACCTTC.

V usage is TRBV7-9 and J usage is TRBJ2-3, with D possibly TRBD2 on 7 matching bases. V gave up 2 bases and J gave up 7 bases, with 22 bases separating them. The germline gives CDR1 SEHNR, CDR2 FQNEAQ (reference sequence). The CDR3 spans 17 residues. CDR3 sequence: CASSLKTAGAAVYTQYF. CDR3 nucleotide sequence: TGTGCCAGCAGCTTAAAAACGGCGGGGGCGGCCGTATATACGCAGTATTTT.

V usage is TRBV6-5 and J usage is TRBJ2-7; perhaps TRBD1 as D (6 bases). The CDR3 runs 15 residues. Between the trimmed V and J ends, which lost 0 bases and 3 bases, there was a span of 12 bases. In germline, CDR1 is MNHEY, CDR2 SVGAGI. As DNA, the CDR3 is TGTGCCAGCAGTTACTCGGGTACAGGGCACTACGAGCAGTACTTC. It codes for CASSYSGTGHYEQYF.

This sequence joins TRBV14 and TRBJ1-3; D call uncertain. V was pared by 3 bases and J by 1 base, with 7 bases between. Germline-derived CDR1 and CDR2 are SGHDN and FVKESK. The CDR3 consists of 14 residues. CDR3 DNA: TGTGCCAGCAGCCAGGCAATTTCTGGAAACACCATATATTTT. Translation: CASSQAISGNTIYF.